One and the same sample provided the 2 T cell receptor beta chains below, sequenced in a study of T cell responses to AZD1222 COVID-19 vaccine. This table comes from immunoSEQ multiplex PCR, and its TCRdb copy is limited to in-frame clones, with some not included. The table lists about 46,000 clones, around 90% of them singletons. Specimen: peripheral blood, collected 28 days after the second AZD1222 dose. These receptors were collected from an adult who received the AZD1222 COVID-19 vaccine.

The CDR3 reads CASSLQTDRHTGELFF. The CDR3 nucleotides read TGTGCCAGCAGTCTTCAAACGGACCGACACACCGGGGAGCTGTTTTTT. This chain connects TRBV28 to TRBJ2-2; no clear D gene. Germline values: CDR1 MDHEN, CDR2 SYDVKM. Deletions cut 5 bases from V and 3 bases from J, with 16 bases between. The CDR3 is made up of 16 amino acids.

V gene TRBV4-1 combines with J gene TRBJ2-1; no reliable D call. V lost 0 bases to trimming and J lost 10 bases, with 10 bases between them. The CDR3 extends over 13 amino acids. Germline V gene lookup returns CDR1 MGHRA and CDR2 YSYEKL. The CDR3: CASSQDIFGEQFF. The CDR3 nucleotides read TGCGCCAGCAGCCAAGATATTTTTGGCGAGCAGTTCTTC.